This T cell receptor beta chain was documented in a study of blood T cell repertoires in COVID-19. Profiled with immunoSEQ multiplex PCR; TCRdb holds only in-frame clones, not every one. The repertoire consists of approximately 210,000 clones, with approximately 83% occurring once and the leading ten covering about 2.5%. Trimming pared 3 bases from V and 6 bases from J, leaving 8 bases between. This CDR3 is 12 amino acids long. The germline V gene encodes CDR1 MNHNS and CDR2 SASEGT. The sample consisted of peripheral blood. The source of this sequence is a woman aged 40-49 years with active or convalescent COVID-19. The chain is built from TRBV6-1 and TRBJ1-1; D is undetermined. The CDR3 nucleotides are TGTGCCAGCAGTGAGATAGCGCCTGAAGCTTTCTTT. Translated: CASSEIAPEAFF.